This T cell receptor (beta chain) was recovered during a study of T cell changes during pregnancy in multiple sclerosis. Germline V gene data show CDR1 as SGHAT and CDR2 as FQDESV (reference sequence). This CDR3 is 14 amino acids long. The ends were cut back, 5 bases at V and 0 bases at J, with 11 bases in the middle. The table came from immunoSEQ multiplex PCR; TCRdb's copy has only in-frame clones and leaves some out. The table has about 89,000 clones, about 93% seen once. The material was peripheral blood, obtained in the third trimester of pregnancy. The rearrangement uses TRBV11-1 and TRBJ2-7; D gene unclear. This clonotype originated in a female donor with multiple sclerosis, enrolled in a pregnancy study. The CDR3 sequence is CASSPVISSYEQYF. DNA of the CDR3: TGTGCCAGCAGCCCGGTGATTTCCTCCTACGAGCAGTACTTC.